What follows are 3 T cell receptor beta chains derived from one specimen sequenced in a study of blood T cells in healthy people across ages. Alongside a J-beta primer mix, a sample-barcoded 5' primer served in a second PCR lasting roughly 7 to 11 cycles. TCRdb re-called the 5' RACE reads with MiXCR, one entry per CDR3 protein. Of 850,000 to 1,000,000 distinct CDR3 sequences in the sample, approximately 50% are singletons; the top ten hold over 20%. The sequencing input was blood. All receptors derive from a woman in her sixties in good health.

This clonotype has a single count. The gene calls are TRBV12-3 or TRBV12-4 and TRBJ2-3; D gene ambiguous. The germline V and J ends were trimmed by 6 bases and 11 bases, with 15 bases remaining between them. The CDR3 totals 12 residues. The CDR3 region has the DNA TGTGCCAGCAGGGTAAGCACAGATGTGCAGTATTTT. Its translation is CASRVSTDVQYF.

The chain uses TRBV7-7 and TRBJ2-5, with TRBD2 matching over 8 bases. CDR1 is SSHAT, CDR2 FNYEAQ, per germline (reference sequence). This CDR3 has 15 residues. With V trimmed by 1 base and J by 0 bases, 1 base remained unmatched. Here the CDR3 DNA reads TGTGCCAGCAGCTTAGGTAGCGGGGACCAAGAGACCCAGTACTTC. This gives the protein CASSLGSGDQETQYF.

J is TRBJ2-7 and V is TRBV29-1, with 9 bases lining up with TRBD2. Losses at the gene ends were 0 bases for V and 2 bases for J; bases not matched to a gene: 2. The length of the CDR3 is 14 residues. Germline V CDR1 and CDR2: SQVTM, ANQGSEA. The CDR3 region has the DNA TGCAGCGTTGAAGAGACTAGCGGAACCTACGAGCAGTACTTC. Translating gives CSVEETSGTYEQYF.